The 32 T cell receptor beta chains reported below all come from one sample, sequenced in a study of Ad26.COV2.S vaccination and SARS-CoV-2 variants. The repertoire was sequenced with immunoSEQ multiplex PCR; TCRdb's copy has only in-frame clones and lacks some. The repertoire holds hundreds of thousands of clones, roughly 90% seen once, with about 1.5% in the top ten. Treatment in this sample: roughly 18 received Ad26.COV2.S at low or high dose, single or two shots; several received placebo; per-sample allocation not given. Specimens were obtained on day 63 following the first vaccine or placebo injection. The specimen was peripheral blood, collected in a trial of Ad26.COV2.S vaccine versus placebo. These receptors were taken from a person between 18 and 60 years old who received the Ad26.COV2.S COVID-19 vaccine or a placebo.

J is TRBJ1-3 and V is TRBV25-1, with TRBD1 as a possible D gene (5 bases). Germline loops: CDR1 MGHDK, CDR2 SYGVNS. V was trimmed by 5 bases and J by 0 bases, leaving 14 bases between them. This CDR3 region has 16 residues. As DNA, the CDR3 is TGTGCCAGCAGTTTCACTCAGGGTTTCTCTGGAAACACCATATATTTT. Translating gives CASSFTQGFSGNTIYF.

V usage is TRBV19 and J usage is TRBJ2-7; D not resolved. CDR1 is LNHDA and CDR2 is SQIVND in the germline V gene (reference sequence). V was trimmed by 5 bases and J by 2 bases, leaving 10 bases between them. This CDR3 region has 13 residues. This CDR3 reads CASSVRITYEQYF. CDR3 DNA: TGTGCCAGTAGTGTGCGGATAACCTACGAGCAGTACTTC.

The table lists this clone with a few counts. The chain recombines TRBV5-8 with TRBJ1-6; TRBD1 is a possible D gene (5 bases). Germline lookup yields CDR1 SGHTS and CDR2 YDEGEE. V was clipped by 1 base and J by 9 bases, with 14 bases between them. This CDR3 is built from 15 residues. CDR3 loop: CASSLPGTIGSPLHF. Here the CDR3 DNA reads TGTGCCAGCAGCTTGCCCGGGACCATAGGTTCACCCCTCCACTTT.

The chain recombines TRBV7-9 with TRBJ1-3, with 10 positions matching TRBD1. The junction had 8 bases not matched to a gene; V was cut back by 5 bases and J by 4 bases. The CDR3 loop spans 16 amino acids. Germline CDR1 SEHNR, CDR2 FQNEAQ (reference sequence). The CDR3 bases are TGTGCCAGCAGCCCTAGACAGGGGGCGAGAGGAAACACCATATATTTT. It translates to CASSPRQGARGNTIYF.

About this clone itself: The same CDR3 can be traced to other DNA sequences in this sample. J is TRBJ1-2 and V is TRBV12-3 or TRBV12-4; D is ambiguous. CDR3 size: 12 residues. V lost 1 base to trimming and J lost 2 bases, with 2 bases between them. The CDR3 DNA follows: TGTGCCAGCAGTTTAGGAAACTATGGCTACACCTTC. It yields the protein CASSLGNYGYTF.

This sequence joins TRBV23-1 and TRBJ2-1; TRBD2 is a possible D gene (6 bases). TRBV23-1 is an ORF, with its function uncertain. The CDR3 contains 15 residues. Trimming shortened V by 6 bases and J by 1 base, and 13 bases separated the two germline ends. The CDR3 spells CASSRRRGSYNEQFF. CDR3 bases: TGCGCCAGCAGCCGAAGGCGGGGTTCCTACAATGAGCAGTTCTTC.

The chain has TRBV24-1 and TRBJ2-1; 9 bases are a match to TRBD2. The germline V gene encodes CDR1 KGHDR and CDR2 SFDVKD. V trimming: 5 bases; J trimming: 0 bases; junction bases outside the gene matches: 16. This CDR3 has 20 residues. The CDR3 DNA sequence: TGTGCCACCAGTGGGCATGGCGGGAGGGGAGGGTTAAACTCCTACAATGAGCAGTTCTTC. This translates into CATSGHGGRGGLNSYNEQFF.

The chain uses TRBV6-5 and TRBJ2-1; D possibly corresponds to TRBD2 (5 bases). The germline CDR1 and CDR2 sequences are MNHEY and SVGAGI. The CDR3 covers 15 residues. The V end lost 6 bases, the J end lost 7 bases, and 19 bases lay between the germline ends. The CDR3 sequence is CASRETQRQSNEQFF. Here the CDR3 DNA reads TGTGCCAGCAGGGAGACTCAGCGGCAATCTAATGAGCAGTTCTTC.

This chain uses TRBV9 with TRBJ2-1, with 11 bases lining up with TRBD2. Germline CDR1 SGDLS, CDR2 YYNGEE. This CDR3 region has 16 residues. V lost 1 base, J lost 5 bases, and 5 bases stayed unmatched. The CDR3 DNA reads TGTGCCAGCAGCGTAAACGTAGCGGGGGGGCACAATGAGCAGTTCTTC. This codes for CASSVNVAGGHNEQFF.

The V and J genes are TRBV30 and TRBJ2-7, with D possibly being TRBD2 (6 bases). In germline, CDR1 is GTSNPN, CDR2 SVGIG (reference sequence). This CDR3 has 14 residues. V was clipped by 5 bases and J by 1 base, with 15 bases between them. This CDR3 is CAWAGGGKSYEQYF. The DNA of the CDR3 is TGTGCCTGGGCGGGCGGCGGGAAGTCCTACGAGCAGTACTTC. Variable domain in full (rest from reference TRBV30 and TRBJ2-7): SQTIHQWPATLVQPVGSPLSLECTVEGTSNPNLYWYRQAAGRGLQLLFYSVGIGQISSEVPQNLSASRPQDRQFILSSKKLLLSDSGFYLCAWAGGGKSYEQYFGPGTRLTVT.

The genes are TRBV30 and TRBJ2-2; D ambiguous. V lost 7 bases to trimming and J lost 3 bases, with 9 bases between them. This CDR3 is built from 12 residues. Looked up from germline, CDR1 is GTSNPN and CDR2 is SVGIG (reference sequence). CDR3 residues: CAYRGYTGELFF. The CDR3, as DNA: TGTGCCTATAGAGGATACACCGGGGAGCTGTTTTTT. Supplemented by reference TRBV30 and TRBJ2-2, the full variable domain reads SQTIHQWPATLVQPVGSPLSLECTVEGTSNPNLYWYRQAAGRGLQLLFYSVGIGQISSEVPQNLSASRPQDRQFILSSKKLLLSDSGFYLCAYRGYTGELFFGEGSRLTVL.

The CDR3: CASSVTGVNTEAFF. The CDR3 DNA reads TGTGCCAGCTCGGTTACAGGGGTGAACACTGAAGCTTTCTTT. The chain combines TRBV3-1 (or the pseudogene TRBV3-2) with TRBJ1-1; TRBD1 matches at 7 bases. CDR1 and CDR2 (germline): LGHDT, YNNKEL (reference sequence). The CDR3 has 14 amino acids. J lost 0 bases, V lost 8 bases, and 6 bases had no gene match.

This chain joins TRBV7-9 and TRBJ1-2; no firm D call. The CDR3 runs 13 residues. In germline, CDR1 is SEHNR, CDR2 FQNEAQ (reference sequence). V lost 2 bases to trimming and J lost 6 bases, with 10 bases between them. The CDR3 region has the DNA TGTGCCAGCAGCTTATATGGGAATAATGGCTACACCTTC. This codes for CASSLYGNNGYTF.

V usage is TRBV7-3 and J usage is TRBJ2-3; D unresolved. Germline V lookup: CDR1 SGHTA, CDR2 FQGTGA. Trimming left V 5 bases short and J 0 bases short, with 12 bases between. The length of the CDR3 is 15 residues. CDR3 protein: CASSPGVSSTDTQYF. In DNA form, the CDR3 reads TGTGCCAGCAGCCCGGGCGTTTCTAGCACAGATACGCAGTATTTT.

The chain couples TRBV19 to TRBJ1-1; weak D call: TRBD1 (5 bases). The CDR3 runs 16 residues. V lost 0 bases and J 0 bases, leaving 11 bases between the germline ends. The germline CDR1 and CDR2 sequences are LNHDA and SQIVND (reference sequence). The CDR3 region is CASSIDWRGMNTEAFF. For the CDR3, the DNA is TGTGCCAGTAGTATAGATTGGAGGGGTATGAACACTGAAGCTTTCTTT.

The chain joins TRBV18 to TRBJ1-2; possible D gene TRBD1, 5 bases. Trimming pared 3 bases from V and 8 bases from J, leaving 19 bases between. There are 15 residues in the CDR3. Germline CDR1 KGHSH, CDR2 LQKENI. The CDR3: CASSPGLGEIGGYTF. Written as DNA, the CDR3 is TGTGCCAGCTCACCCGGATTAGGGGAGATTGGAGGCTACACCTTC.

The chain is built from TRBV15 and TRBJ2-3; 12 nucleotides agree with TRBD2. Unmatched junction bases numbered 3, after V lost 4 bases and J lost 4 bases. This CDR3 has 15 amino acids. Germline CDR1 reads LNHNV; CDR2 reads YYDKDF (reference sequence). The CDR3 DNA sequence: TGTGCCACCAGCACAGGACTAGCGGGATCAGATACGCAGTATTTT. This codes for CATSTGLAGSDTQYF.

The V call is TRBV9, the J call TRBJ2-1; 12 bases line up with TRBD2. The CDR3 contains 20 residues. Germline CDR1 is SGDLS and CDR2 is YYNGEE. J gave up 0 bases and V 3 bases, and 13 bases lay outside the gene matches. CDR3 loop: CASSAQTSGGLRSSYNEQFF. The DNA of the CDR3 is TGTGCCAGCAGCGCCCAGACTAGCGGGGGCCTCCGAAGCTCCTACAATGAGCAGTTCTTC.

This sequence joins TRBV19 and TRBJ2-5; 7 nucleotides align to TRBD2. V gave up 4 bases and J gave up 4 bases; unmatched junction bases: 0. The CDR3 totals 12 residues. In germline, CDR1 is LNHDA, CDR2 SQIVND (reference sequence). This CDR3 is CASSRGGETQYF. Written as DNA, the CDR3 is TGTGCCAGTAGTAGGGGGGGAGAGACCCAGTACTTC.

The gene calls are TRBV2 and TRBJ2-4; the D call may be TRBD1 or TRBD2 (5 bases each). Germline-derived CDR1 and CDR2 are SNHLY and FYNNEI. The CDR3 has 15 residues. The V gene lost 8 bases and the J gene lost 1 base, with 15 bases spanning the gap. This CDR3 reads CASRGRKDAKNIQYF. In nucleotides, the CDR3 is TGTGCCAGCCGGGGCCGAAAAGATGCCAAAAACATTCAGTACTTC.

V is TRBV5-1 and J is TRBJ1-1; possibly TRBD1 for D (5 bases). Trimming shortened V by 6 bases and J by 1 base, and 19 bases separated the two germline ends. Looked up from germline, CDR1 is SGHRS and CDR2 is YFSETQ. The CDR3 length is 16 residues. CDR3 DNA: TGCGCCAGCACACTCAGCCCCCAGGGTACGAACACTGAAGCTTTCTTT. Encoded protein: CASTLSPQGTNTEAFF. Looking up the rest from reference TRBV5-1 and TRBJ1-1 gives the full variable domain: KAGVTQTPRYLIKTRGQQVTLSCSPISGHRSVSWYQQTPGQGLQFLFEYFSETQRNKGNFPGRFSGRQFSNSRSEMNVSTLELGDSALYLCASTLSPQGTNTEAFFGQGTRLTVV.

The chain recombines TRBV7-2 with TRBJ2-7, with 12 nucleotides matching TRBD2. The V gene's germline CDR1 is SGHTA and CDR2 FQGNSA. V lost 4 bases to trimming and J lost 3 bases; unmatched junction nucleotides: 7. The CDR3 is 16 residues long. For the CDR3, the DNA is TGTGCCAGCAGCTCTCCGACTAGCGGGGGATTCTACGAGCAGTACTTC. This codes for CASSSPTSGGFYEQYF.

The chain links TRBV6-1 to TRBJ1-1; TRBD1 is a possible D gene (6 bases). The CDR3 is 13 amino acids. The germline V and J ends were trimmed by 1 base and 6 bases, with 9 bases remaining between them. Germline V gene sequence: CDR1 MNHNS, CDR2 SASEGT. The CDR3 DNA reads TGTGCCAGCAGTGAAGTGGCAGGGGCTGAAGCTTTCTTT. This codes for CASSEVAGAEAFF.

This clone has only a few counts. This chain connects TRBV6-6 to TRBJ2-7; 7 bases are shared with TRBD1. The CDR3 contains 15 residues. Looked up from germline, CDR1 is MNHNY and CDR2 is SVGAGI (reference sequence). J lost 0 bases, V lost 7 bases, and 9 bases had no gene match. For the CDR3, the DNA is TGTGCCAGCAACAAAGGACAGGACAGCTCCTACGAGCAGTACTTC. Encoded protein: CASNKGQDSSYEQYF.

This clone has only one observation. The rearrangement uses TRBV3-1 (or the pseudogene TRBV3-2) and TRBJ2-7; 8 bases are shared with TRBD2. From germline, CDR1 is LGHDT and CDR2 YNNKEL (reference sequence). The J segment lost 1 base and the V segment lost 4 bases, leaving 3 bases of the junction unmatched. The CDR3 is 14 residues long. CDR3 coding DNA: TGTGCCAGCAGCCCCGGGGGGGTTTCCTACGAGCAGTACTTC. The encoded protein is CASSPGGVSYEQYF.

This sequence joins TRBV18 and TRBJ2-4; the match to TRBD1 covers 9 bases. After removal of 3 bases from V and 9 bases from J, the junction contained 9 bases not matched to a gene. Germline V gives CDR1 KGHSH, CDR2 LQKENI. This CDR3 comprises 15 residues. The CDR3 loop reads CASSPRDRVFGIQYF. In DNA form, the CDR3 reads TGTGCCAGCTCACCTCGGGACAGGGTATTTGGCATTCAGTACTTC.

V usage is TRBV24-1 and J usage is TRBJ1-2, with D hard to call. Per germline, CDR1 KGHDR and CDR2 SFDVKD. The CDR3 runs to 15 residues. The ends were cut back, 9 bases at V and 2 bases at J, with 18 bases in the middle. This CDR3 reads CATRPSGTRNYGYTF. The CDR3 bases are TGTGCCACCCGACCTTCGGGTACACGAAACTATGGCTACACCTTC.

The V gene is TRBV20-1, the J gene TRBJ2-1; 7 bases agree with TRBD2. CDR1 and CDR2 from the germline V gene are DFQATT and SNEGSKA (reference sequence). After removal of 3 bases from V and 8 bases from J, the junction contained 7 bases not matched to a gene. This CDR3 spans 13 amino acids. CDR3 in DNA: TGCAGTGCTAGTAGGAGCGGGATAGATGAGCAGTTCTTC. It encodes CSASRSGIDEQFF.

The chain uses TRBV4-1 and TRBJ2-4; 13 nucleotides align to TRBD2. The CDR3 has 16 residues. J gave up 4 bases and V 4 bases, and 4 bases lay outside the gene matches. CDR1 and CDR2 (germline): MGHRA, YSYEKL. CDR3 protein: CASSRGLAGEKNIQYF. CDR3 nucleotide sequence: TGCGCCAGCAGCCGCGGACTAGCGGGGGAGAAAAACATTCAGTACTTC.

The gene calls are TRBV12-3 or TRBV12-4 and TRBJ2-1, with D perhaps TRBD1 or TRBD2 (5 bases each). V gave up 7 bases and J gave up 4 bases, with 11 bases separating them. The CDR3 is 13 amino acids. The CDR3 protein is CASTPGAYNEQFF. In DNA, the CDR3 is TGTGCCAGCACCCCCGGGGCTTACAATGAGCAGTTCTTC.

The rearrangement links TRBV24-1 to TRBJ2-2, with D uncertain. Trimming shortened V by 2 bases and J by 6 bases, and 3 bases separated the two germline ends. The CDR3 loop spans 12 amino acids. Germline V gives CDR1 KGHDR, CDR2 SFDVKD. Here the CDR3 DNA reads TGTGCCACCAGTGATTGGGCCGGGGAGCTGTTTTTT. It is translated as CATSDWAGELFF.

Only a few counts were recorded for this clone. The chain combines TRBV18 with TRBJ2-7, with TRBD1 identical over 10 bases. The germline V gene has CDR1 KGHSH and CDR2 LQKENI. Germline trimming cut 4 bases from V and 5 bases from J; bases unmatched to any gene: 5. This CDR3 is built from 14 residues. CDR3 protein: CASSQRDRGHEQYF. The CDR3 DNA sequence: TGTGCCAGCTCACAGCGGGACAGGGGACACGAGCAGTACTTC.